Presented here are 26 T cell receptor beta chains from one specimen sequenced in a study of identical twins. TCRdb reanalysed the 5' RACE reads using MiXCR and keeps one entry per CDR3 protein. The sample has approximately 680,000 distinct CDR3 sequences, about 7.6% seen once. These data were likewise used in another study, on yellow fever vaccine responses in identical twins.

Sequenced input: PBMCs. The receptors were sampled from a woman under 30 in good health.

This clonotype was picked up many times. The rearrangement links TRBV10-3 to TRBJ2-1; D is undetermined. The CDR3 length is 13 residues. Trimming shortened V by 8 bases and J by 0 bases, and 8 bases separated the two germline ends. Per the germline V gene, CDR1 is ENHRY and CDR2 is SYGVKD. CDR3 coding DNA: TGTGCCATCGCCCTCAGCTCCTACAATGAGCAGTTCTTC. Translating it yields CAIALSSYNEQFF.

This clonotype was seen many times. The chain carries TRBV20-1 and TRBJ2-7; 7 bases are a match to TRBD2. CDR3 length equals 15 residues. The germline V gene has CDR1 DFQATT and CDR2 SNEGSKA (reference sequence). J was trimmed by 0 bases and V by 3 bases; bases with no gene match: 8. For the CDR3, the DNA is TGCAGTGCTAGTAAAAGTGCTAGCGGCTCCTACGAGCAGTACTTC. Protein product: CSASKSASGSYEQYF.

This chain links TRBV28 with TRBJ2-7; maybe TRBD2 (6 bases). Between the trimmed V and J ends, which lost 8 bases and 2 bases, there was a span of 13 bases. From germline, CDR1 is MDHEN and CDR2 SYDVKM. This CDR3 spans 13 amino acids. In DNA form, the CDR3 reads TGTGCCAGCCGTTCGGAGGGACCCTACGAGCAGTACTTC. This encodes CASRSEGPYEQYF.

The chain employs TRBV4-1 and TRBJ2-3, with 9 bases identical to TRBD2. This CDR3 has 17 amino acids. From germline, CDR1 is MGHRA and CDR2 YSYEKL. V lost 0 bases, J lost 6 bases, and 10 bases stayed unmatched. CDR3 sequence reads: CASSQDPPRGGRDTQYF. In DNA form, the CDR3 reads TGCGCCAGCAGCCAAGACCCTCCGCGGGGGGGCCGGGATACGCAGTATTTT.

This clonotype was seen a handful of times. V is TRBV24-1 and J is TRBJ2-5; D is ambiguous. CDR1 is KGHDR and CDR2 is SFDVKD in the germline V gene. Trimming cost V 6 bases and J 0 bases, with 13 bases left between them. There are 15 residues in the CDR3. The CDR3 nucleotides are TGTGCCACCAGTCTACTCAAGGGCAACCAAGAGACCCAGTACTTC. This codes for CATSLLKGNQETQYF.

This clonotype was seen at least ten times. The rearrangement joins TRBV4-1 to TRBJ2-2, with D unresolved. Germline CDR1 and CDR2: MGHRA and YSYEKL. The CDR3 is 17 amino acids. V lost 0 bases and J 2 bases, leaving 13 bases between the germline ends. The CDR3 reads CASSQDRARPNTGELFF. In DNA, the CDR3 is TGCGCCAGCAGCCAAGATCGGGCGAGACCAAACACCGGGGAGCTGTTTTTT.

CDR3: CASSRGQGGNNIQYF. The CDR3 DNA is TGTGCCAGCAGCAGAGGACAGGGTGGAAATAACATTCAGTACTTC. This chain uses TRBV14 with TRBJ2-4; TRBD1 aligns across 8 bases. In germline, CDR1 is SGHDN, CDR2 FVKESK. Germline trimming cut 5 bases from V and 7 bases from J; bases unmatched to any gene: 10. The CDR3 has 15 residues.

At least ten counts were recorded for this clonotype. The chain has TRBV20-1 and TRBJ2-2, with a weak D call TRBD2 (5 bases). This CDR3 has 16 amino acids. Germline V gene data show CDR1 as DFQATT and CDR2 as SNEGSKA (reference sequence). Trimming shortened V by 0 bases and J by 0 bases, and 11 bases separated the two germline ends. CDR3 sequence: CSARDRRGSNTGELFF. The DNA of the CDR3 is TGCAGTGCTAGAGATCGCCGGGGATCGAACACCGGGGAGCTGTTTTTT.

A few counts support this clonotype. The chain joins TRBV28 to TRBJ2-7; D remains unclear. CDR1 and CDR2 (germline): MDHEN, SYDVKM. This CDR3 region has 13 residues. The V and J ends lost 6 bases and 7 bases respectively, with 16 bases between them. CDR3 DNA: TGTGCCAGCAGCCAAGGGCCTATCAATGAGCAGTACGTC. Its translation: CASSQGPINEQYV.

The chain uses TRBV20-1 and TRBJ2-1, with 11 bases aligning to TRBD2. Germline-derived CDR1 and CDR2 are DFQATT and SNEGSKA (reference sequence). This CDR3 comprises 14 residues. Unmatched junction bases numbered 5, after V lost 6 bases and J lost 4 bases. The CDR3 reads CSAQGLAVYNEQFF. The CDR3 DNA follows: TGCAGTGCCCAGGGACTAGCGGTTTACAATGAGCAGTTCTTC.

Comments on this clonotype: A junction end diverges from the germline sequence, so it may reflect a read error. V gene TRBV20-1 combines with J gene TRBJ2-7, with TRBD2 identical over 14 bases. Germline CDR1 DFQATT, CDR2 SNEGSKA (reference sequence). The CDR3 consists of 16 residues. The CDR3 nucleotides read TGCAGTGCCAGAGGGTCCGGACTAGCGGGGGGATACGAGCAGTACTTC. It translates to CSARGSGLAGGYEQYF.

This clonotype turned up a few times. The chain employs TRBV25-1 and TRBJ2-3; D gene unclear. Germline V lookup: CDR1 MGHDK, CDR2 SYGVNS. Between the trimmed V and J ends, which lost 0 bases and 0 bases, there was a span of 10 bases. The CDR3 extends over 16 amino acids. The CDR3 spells CASSEYVISSTDTQYF. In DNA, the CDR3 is TGTGCCAGCAGTGAATATGTGATTTCTAGCACAGATACGCAGTATTTT.

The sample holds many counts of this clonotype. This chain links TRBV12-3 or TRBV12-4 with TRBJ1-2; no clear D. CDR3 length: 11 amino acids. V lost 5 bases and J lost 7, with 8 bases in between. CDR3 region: CASSLPGGYTF. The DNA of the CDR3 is TGTGCCAGCAGTCTCCCCGGTGGCTACACCTTC.

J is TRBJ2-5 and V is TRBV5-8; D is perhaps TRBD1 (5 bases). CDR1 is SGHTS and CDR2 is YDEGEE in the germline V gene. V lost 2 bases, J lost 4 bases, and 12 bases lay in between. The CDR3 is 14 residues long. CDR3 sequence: CASSLVAGSETQYF. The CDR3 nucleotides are TGTGCCAGCAGCTTAGTGGCAGGGTCAGAGACCCAGTACTTC. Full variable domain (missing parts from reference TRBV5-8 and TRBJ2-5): EAGVTQSPTHLIKTRGQQATLRCSPISGHTSVYWYQQALGLGLQFLLWYDEGEERNRGNFPPRFSGRQFPNYSSELNVNALELEDSALYLCASSLVAGSETQYFGPGTRLLVL.

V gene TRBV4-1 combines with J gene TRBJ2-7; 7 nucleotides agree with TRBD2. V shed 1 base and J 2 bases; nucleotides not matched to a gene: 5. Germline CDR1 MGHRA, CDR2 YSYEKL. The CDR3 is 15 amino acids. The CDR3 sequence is CASSQGSGVAYEQYF. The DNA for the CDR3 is TGCGCCAGCAGCCAAGGAAGCGGGGTAGCCTACGAGCAGTACTTC.

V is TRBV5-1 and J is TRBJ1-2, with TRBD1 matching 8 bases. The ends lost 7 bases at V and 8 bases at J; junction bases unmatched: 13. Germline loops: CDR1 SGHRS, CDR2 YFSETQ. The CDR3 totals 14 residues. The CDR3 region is CASYSGRGQYGYTF. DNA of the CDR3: TGCGCCAGCTATTCGGGCAGGGGGCAATACGGCTACACCTTC. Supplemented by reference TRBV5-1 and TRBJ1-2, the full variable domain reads KAGVTQTPRYLIKTRGQQVTLSCSPISGHRSVSWYQQTPGQGLQFLFEYFSETQRNKGNFPGRFSGRQFSNSRSEMNVSTLELGDSALYLCASYSGRGQYGYTFGSGTRLTVV.

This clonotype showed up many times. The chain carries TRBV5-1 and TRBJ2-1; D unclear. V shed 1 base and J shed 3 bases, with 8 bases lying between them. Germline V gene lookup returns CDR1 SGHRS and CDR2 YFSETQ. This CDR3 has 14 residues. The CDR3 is CASSLRQSYNEQFF. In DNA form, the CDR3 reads TGCGCCAGCAGCTTGCGGCAGAGCTACAATGAGCAGTTCTTC.

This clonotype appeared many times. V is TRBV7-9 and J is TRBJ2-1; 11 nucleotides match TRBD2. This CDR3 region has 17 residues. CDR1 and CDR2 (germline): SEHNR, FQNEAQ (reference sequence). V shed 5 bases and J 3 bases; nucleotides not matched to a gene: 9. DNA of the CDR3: TGTGCCAGCAGCGCCAGCTTAGCGGGGGGGCTCTACAATGAGCAGTTCTTC. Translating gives CASSASLAGGLYNEQFF.

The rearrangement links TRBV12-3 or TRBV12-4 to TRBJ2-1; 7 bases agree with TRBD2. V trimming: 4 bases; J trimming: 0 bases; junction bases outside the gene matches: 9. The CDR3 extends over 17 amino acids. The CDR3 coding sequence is TGTGCCAGCAGTTCGCACCTTGGCGGGAGCTCCTACAATGAGCAGTTCTTC. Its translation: CASSSHLGGSSYNEQFF.

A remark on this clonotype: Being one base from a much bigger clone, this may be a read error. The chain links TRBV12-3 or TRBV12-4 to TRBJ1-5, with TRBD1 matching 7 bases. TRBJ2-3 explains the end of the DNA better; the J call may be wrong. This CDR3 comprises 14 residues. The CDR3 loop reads CASSLKGANQPQYF. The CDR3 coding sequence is TGTGCCAGCAGTTTAAAGGGGGCGAATCAGCCCCAGTATTTT.

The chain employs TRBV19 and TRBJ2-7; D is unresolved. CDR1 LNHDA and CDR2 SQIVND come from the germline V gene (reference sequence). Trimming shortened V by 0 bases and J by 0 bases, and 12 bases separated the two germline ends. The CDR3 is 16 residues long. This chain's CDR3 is CASSIEGRLYSYEQYV. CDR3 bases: TGTGCCAGTAGTATAGAGGGTAGGTTATACTCCTACGAGCAGTACGTC.

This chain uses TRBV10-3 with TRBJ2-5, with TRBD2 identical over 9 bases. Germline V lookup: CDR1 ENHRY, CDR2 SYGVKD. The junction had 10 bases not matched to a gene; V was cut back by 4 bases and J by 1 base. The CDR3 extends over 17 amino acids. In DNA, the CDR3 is TGTGCCATCAGTGGCCCCTTCAGCGGGGGGTCCCAAGAGACCCAGTACTTC. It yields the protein CAISGPFSGGSQETQYF.

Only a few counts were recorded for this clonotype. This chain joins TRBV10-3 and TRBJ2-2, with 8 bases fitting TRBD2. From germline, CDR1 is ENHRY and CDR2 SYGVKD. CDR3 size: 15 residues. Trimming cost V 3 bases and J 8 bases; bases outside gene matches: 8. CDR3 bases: TGTGCCATCAGTGATCTCCCGGGAGGGGTTGGGGAGCTGTTTTTT. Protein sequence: CAISDLPGGVGELFF.

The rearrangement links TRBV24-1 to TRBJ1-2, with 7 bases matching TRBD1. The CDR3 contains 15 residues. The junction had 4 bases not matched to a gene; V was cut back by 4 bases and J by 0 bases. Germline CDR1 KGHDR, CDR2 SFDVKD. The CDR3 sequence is CATSDPGQPNYGYTF. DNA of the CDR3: TGTGCCACCAGTGACCCGGGACAGCCTAACTATGGCTACACCTTC.

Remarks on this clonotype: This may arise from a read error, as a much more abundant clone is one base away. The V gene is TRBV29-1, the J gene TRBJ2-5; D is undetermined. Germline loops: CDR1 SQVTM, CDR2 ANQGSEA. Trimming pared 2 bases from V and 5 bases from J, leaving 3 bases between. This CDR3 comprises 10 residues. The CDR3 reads CSVEMETQYF. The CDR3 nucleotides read TGCAGCGTTGAAATGGAGACCCAGTACTTC.

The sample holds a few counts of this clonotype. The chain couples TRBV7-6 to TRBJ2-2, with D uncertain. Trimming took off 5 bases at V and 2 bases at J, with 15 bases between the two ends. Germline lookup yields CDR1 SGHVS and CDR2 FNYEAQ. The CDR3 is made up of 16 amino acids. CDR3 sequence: CASSTYSGPNTGELFF. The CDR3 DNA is TGTGCCAGCAGCACTTATTCAGGACCAAACACCGGGGAGCTGTTTTTT. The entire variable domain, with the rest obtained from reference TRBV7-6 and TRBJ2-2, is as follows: GAGVSQSPRYKVTKRGQDVALRCDPISGHVSLYWYRQALGQGPEFLTYFNYEAQQDKSGLPNDRFSAERPEGSISTLTIQRTEQRDSAMYRCASSTYSGPNTGELFFGEGSRLTVL.